This TCR beta chain was recorded in a study of T cell responses to AZD1222 COVID-19 vaccine (dated by TCRdb to about 2021). Regarding the complete study: AZD1222 recipients whose second dose came at about 4 weeks and those whose second dose came at about 12 weeks were combined into one group, since spike-specific TCR depth and breadth did not differ between the two schedules. Trial participants were enrolled by age into subgroups of 18-55, 56-69 and 70-plus years, and around 150, 28 and 57 TCR-sequenced participants, respectively, were included in these subgroups. A total of around 240 trial participants underwent TCR sequencing, of whom some 200 had received two doses of AZD1222 and some 26 had received two doses of the MenACWY control vaccine.

The CDR3 regions of human TCRbeta chains were subjected to immunosequencing. Under the source paper's analysis protocol: TCRs in the repertoires were matched against a reference library of SARS-CoV-2-specific TCRs that had been generated with the MIRA antigen-specificity platform. Breadth meant the fraction of unique TCRs that were SARS-CoV-2-associated, whereas depth meant the fraction of total T cells that were SARS-CoV-2-associated. Using the MIRA data, each spike-specific TCR was mapped to the spike region that the TCR reacts to and placed in a CD4 or CD8 class. Log10-transformed breadth and depth values were compared by one-way ANOVA with Sidak's multiple comparisons tests. Held by TCRdb, this immuneACCESS table contains in-frame sequences only and omits some clones. Under half of the omission traces to an unresolved V gene where checked; the cause of the rest is unknown. For V, J and clone size, that table is used; D and trimming come from the DNA. The table for this sample lists over 150,000 clones; about 87% of them were counted only once. Around 3% of the sample comes from the top ten.

The paper as a whole reports these results and caveats: After two AZD1222 doses, spike-specific TCR breadth and depth were significantly higher than at day 0 and than in MenACWY recipients. The 56-69-year group was small, and its depth increase did not reach significance, likely because of low power. Because no samples from the day 14 peak response were available, repertoires could be characterized only after the peak T cell response. Conclusions about previously exposed vaccinees are limited because only six or seven AZD1222 recipients were SARS-CoV-2 seropositive at baseline. Most participants were white British and females outnumbered males, and the authors suggested that clonal diversity may have been underestimated. CD4 TCRs associated with the vaccine covered the entire spike protein, and the dominant responses were in regions 160-218 and 743-854. Reportedly, almost half of the unique spike-specific TCRs recognized epitopes lying outside the regions that are mutated in the B.1.351 and B.1.1.7 variants.

The intended sense of this specimen's time point label: baseline before first vaccination. Vaccinee samples were obtained from the UK trials COV001 and COV002, which included a single-blind randomized controlled phase 2/3 trial of AZD1222 (ChAdOx1 nCoV-19) in healthy adults. For TCRbeta chain sequencing, PBMC samples were collected from trial participants at day 0 and at day 28 after the second dose. This clone showed up just a few times. Its antigen remains unidentified. The input lacks base qualities; no much larger clone sits a single base away. The sample has other DNA sequences that encode this CDR3 too. This TCR came from an adult in good health. The source was peripheral blood, collected on day 0 of AZD1222 vaccination.

CDR3 reads: CASSQGTGPGNTIYF. The bases read TGCGCCAGCAGCCAAGGGACGGGACCTGGAAACACCATATATTTT. The chain is encoded by TRBV4-3 joined to TRBJ1-3; the D gene is possibly TRBD1, with 5 bases matching. The junction shows trimming of 1 base on V and 2 bases on J, plus 9 bases between the germline ends. The CDR3, cysteine through phenylalanine, is 15 amino acids long. Only CDR3 DNA remains: 45 bases, in frame from the first base. The germline V gene specifies LGHNA as CDR1 and YSLEER as CDR2.